These 14 T cell receptor beta chains share one sample of origin, sequenced in a study of blood T cell repertoires in COVID-19. Produced via immunoSEQ multiplex PCR; TCRdb's table is partial and in-frame only. The data contain under 45,000 clones, about 90% of them singletons. Sequenced sample: peripheral blood. These TCRs come from a man in his fifties or sixties with active COVID-19.

This chain joins TRBV7-8 and TRBJ2-1; 7 bases match TRBD1. The ends lost 4 bases at V and 1 base at J; junction bases unmatched: 10. Germline assignment: CDR1 SGHVS and CDR2 FQNEAQ. CDR3 length: 17 amino acids. The CDR3 region has the DNA TGTGCCAGCAGCTCTCTCCAGGGGGTAGGGTCCTACAATGAGCAGTTCTTC. Amino acid sequence: CASSSLQGVGSYNEQFF.

The chain carries TRBV18 and TRBJ2-3; D call uncertain. From germline, CDR1 is KGHSH and CDR2 LQKENI. V lost 0 bases, J lost 0 bases, and 7 bases lay in between. The CDR3 spans 15 residues. The CDR3 DNA follows: TGTGCCAGCTCACCACCTGGGCACAGCACAGATACGCAGTATTTT. This sequence encodes CASSPPGHSTDTQYF. Based on the CDR3 plus reference TRBV18 and TRBJ2-3, the full variable domain is NAGVMQNPRHLVRRRGQEARLRCSPMKGHSHVYWYRQLPEEGLKFMVYLQKENIIDESGMPKERFSAEFPKEGPSILRIQQVVRGDSAAYFCASSPPGHSTDTQYFGPGTRLTVL.

V and J are TRBV4-1 and TRBJ1-5, with a weak D call TRBD1 (5 bases). The CDR3 loop spans 15 amino acids. From germline, CDR1 is MGHRA and CDR2 YSYEKL. Trimming cost V 0 bases and J 4 bases, with 10 bases left between them. The CDR3 DNA follows: TGCGCCAGCAGCCAAGAAGGGAACAGGAATCAGCCCCAGCATTTT. Protein sequence: CASSQEGNRNQPQHF.

This rearrangement joins TRBV6-5 to TRBJ2-5, with 7 bases matching TRBD2. With 2 bases clipped from V and 1 base from J, the junction kept 4 bases outside the gene matches. CDR3 size: 15 residues. CDR1 and CDR2 from the germline V gene are MNHEY and SVGAGI. DNA of the CDR3: TGTGCCAGCAGTTACCAGGTAGCGGGCCAAGAGACCCAGTACTTC. Its protein is CASSYQVAGQETQYF.

The chain links TRBV6-2 or TRBV6-3 to TRBJ2-3; 10 bases align to TRBD2. The V and J ends lost 4 bases and 7 bases, in that order; junction bases with no gene match: 17. The CDR3 is 18 residues long. Germline lookup yields CDR1 MNHEY and CDR2 SVGEGT. The DNA for the CDR3 is TGTGCCAGCAGTTCCCCTCATACGAGTAGCGGGAGGATGAATACGCAGTATTTT. It translates to CASSSPHTSSGRMNTQYF.

The chain carries TRBV5-5 and TRBJ2-7; perhaps TRBD2 as D (5 bases). V lost 0 bases to trimming and J lost 2 bases, with 9 bases between them. Germline V gene lookup returns CDR1 SGHKS and CDR2 YYEKEE (reference sequence). The CDR3 spans 14 residues. CDR3 amino acids: CASSLGLPAYEQYF. CDR3 coding DNA: TGTGCCAGCAGCTTGGGACTACCCGCCTACGAGCAGTACTTC.

CDR3 amino acids: CASASSHVIVATGFGYTF. The CDR3 bases are TGTGCCAGCGCCTCTAGTCATGTTATTGTGGCCACAGGGTTTGGCTACACCTTC. The J gene is TRBJ1-2, the V gene TRBV7-9; D possibly corresponds to TRBD1 (6 bases). The V and J ends lost 8 bases and 7 bases respectively, with 32 bases between them. Germline CDR1 SEHNR, CDR2 FQNEAQ (reference sequence). The CDR3 totals 18 residues.

Comment on this clone: Other DNA sequences within the sample encode an identical CDR3. The rearrangement joins TRBV6-5 to TRBJ2-1, with TRBD1 identical over 8 bases. Germline V CDR1 and CDR2: MNHEY, SVGAGI. J gave up 2 bases and V 5 bases, and 5 bases lay outside the gene matches. The CDR3 has 15 residues. CDR3 nucleotides: TGTGCCAGCAGTCCCGGACAGGGCCCCTACAATGAGCAGTTCTTC. This sequence encodes CASSPGQGPYNEQFF.

The chain links TRBV21-1 to TRBJ2-1; the table's D call of TRBD2 was not tested on the DNA. TRBV21-1 is a recognized pseudogene. The CDR3 is 13 amino acids. This CDR3 reads CASSKERAPEQFF. In nucleotides, the CDR3 is TGTGCCAGCAGCAAGGAGCGGGCCCCCGAGCAGTTCTTC.

The CDR3 sequence is CASSLDRALTTGELFF. For the CDR3, the DNA is TGTGCCAGCAGCTTAGACAGGGCCCTGACCACCGGGGAGCTGTTTTTT. The V and J genes are TRBV7-2 and TRBJ2-2, with a possible D match to TRBD1 (6 bases). The germline gives CDR1 SGHTA, CDR2 FQGNSA. CDR3 length: 16 residues. With 1 base removed from V and 4 bases from J, the gap between germline ends came to 13 bases.

The chain links TRBV6-5 to TRBJ2-7; the match to TRBD2 covers 7 bases. Trimming took 0 bases from V and 3 from J; bases not matched to a gene: 5. Per the germline V gene, CDR1 is MNHEY and CDR2 is SVGAGI. This CDR3 comprises 15 residues. The CDR3 loop reads CASSYSTSSYYEQYF. DNA for the CDR3: TGTGCCAGCAGTTACTCGACTAGCTCCTACTACGAGCAGTACTTC.

V and J are TRBV5-1 and TRBJ1-1; 7 nucleotides align to TRBD1. Germline values: CDR1 SGHRS, CDR2 YFSETQ. The J segment lost 1 base and the V segment lost 1 base, leaving 4 bases of the junction unmatched. This CDR3 comprises 15 residues. This chain's CDR3 is CASSLRPGGNTEAFF. For the CDR3, the DNA is TGCGCCAGCAGCTTGCGGCCAGGGGGGAACACTGAAGCTTTCTTT.

The rearrangement links TRBV4-1 to TRBJ2-7, with D perhaps TRBD1 (6 bases). CDR3 length: 16 amino acids. V lost 0 bases and J lost 1, with 13 bases in between. Germline CDR1 is MGHRA and CDR2 is YSYEKL. Here the CDR3 reads CASSQDLGARSYEQYF. DNA of the CDR3: TGCGCCAGCAGCCAAGATCTGGGGGCGCGATCCTACGAGCAGTACTTC.

The chain combines TRBV7-2 with TRBJ2-5, with TRBD2 matching 12 bases. There are 14 residues in the CDR3. The V gene's germline CDR1 is SGHTA and CDR2 FQGNSA. Trimming at V came to 10 bases and at J to 1 base, leaving 4 bases not matched to a gene. CDR3 in amino acids: CATSSGRAQETQYF. CDR3 nucleotides: TGTGCCACCTCTAGCGGGAGGGCCCAAGAGACCCAGTACTTC. Looking up the rest from reference TRBV7-2 and TRBJ2-5 gives the full variable domain: GAGVSQSPSNKVTEKGKDVELRCDPISGHTALYWYRQSLGQGLEFLIYFQGNSAPDKSGLPSDRFSAERTGGSVSTLTIQRTQQEDSAVYLCATSSGRAQETQYFGPGTRLLVL.